Below are 16 T cell receptor beta chains sequenced from a single sample in a study of shared clonotypes between healthy human individuals. The table came from immunoSEQ multiplex PCR; TCRdb's copy has only in-frame clones and leaves some out. Here the sample spans about 490,000 clones, approximately 78% being singletons. Material: PBMCs. The receptors shown here come from a woman aged 40 to 50 in good health. Some clones in this sample may be carry-over from other donors' samples.

The chain couples TRBV19 to TRBJ2-7, with 13 nucleotides matching TRBD2. Germline CDR1 is LNHDA and CDR2 is SQIVND (reference sequence). The CDR3 is made up of 16 amino acids. The V gene end was trimmed by 4 bases and the J gene end by 2 bases; junction bases not matched to a gene: 5. Here the CDR3 reads CASSTAGTSGTYEQYF. The CDR3 DNA sequence: TGTGCCAGTAGTACCGCCGGGACTAGCGGGACCTACGAGCAGTACTTC.

The V and J genes are TRBV2 and TRBJ2-5; 10 positions agree with TRBD1. J was trimmed by 5 bases and V by 5 bases; bases with no gene match: 8. The CDR3 is made up of 15 amino acids. The V gene's germline CDR1 is SNHLY and CDR2 FYNNEI. This CDR3 is CASSRGQGVGETQYF. In DNA, the CDR3 is TGTGCCAGCAGTCGTGGACAGGGGGTGGGTGAGACCCAGTACTTC.

This clone turned up a few times. The same CDR3 can be traced to other DNA sequences in this sample. This chain connects TRBV25-1 to TRBJ1-1, with D unresolved. The germline V gene encodes CDR1 MGHDK and CDR2 SYGVNS. V lost 3 bases and J 1 base, leaving 3 bases between the germline ends. The CDR3 runs 12 residues. DNA for the CDR3: TGTGCCAGCAGTGAGGAGAACACTGAAGCTTTCTTT. It encodes CASSEENTEAFF.

This clone was detected only once. The genes are TRBV11-3 and TRBJ2-3, with TRBD2 matching over 11 bases. Germline loops: CDR1 SGHNT, CDR2 YENEEA. This CDR3 region has 15 residues. V gave up 5 bases and J gave up 1 base; unmatched junction bases: 2. The CDR3 DNA reads as TGTGCCAGCAGCCAACTAGCGGGGGGCACAGATACGCAGTATTTT. It specifies CASSQLAGGTDTQYF.

This chain connects TRBV15 to TRBJ2-4; tentatively, D is TRBD1 or TRBD2 (5 bases each). The CDR3 consists of 15 residues. V was pared by 0 bases and J by 8 bases, with 14 bases between. Germline CDR1 is LNHNV and CDR2 is YYDKDF (reference sequence). The CDR3 sequence is CATSRDGTKGHIQYF. CDR3 nucleotide sequence: TGTGCCACCAGCAGAGATGGGACCAAAGGACACATTCAGTACTTC.

This clone has a count of ten or more. This CDR3 is also generated by other DNA sequences in the sample. The chain is built from TRBV7-9 and TRBJ2-2; TRBD2 matches at 14 bases. This CDR3 has 15 residues. Unmatched junction bases numbered 3, after V lost 8 bases and J lost 4 bases. Germline assignment: CDR1 SEHNR and CDR2 FQNEAQ (reference sequence). In DNA, the CDR3 is TGTGCCAGCGGTGGACTAGCGGGAGGCACCGGGGAGCTGTTTTTT. Its protein is CASGGLAGGTGELFF.

This clone was observed once. The gene calls are TRBV28 and TRBJ1-5; D perhaps matches TRBD1 (6 bases). The V end was cut by 5 bases, the J end by 4 bases, with 15 bases between. The CDR3 has 15 amino acids. Germline-derived CDR1 and CDR2 are MDHEN and SYDVKM. The chain's CDR3 is CASSAGGGPNQPQHF. The CDR3, as DNA: TGTGCCAGCAGTGCCGGGGGGGGGCCAAATCAGCCCCAGCATTTT.

The genes are TRBV7-9 and TRBJ2-1; possibly TRBD2 for D (5 bases). The CDR3 consists of 16 residues. CDR1 is SEHNR and CDR2 is FQNEAQ in the germline V gene (reference sequence). Trimming shortened V by 3 bases and J by 6 bases, and 18 bases separated the two germline ends. The CDR3 DNA reads as TGTGCCAGCAGCTTTGGATTAGCGTTGGTGCCCAATGAGCAGTTCTTC. Its translation: CASSFGLALVPNEQFF.

This sequence joins TRBV9 and TRBJ2-7; perhaps TRBD1 as D (7 bases). V was trimmed by 4 bases and J by 6 bases, leaving 17 bases between them. CDR1 and CDR2 (germline): SGDLS, YYNGEE. The CDR3 runs to 14 residues. As DNA, the CDR3 is TGTGCCAGCAGCTTGGACCCTCAGGGGGGCGAGCAGTACTTC. Protein sequence: CASSLDPQGGEQYF. Based on the CDR3 plus reference TRBV9 and TRBJ2-7, the full variable domain is DSGVTQTPKHLITATGQRVTLRCSPRSGDLSVYWYQQSLDQGLQFLIQYYNGEERAKGNILERFSAQQFPDLHSELNLSSLELGDSALYFCASSLDPQGGEQYFGPGTRLTVT.

The chain recombines TRBV6-1 with TRBJ1-3; no reliable D call. Germline CDR1 is MNHNS and CDR2 is SASEGT. Trimming took 0 bases from V and 4 from J, leaving 16 bases between them. The CDR3 runs 17 residues. The CDR3 DNA reads TGTGCCAGCAGTGAAGCGCCCGGACGCGTTGGAGGAAACACCATATATTTT. Amino acid sequence: CASSEAPGRVGGNTIYF.

Note on this clone: In the same sample, other DNA sequences code for this CDR3. V usage is TRBV9 and J usage is TRBJ2-1, with 9 bases fitting TRBD2. Germline values: CDR1 SGDLS, CDR2 YYNGEE. J gave up 8 bases and V 0 bases, and 3 bases lay outside the gene matches. The CDR3 covers 14 residues. DNA for the CDR3: TGTGCCAGCAGCGTAGGTTTAGCGGGAGATGAGCAGTTCTTC. It specifies CASSVGLAGDEQFF.

This clone appeared a few times. The CDR3 loop is CASSTSGRANTGELFF. In nucleotides, the CDR3 is TGCGCCAGCAGCACTAGCGGCCGTGCGAACACCGGGGAGCTGTTTTTT. The V call is TRBV5-1, the J call TRBJ2-2; 8 positions match TRBD2. Germline V gene data show CDR1 as SGHRS and CDR2 as YFSETQ. V shed 4 bases and J 0 bases; nucleotides not matched to a gene: 5. The CDR3 extends over 16 amino acids.

This sequence joins TRBV2 and TRBJ1-5, with D perhaps TRBD1 (5 bases). CDR1 SNHLY and CDR2 FYNNEI come from the germline V gene. The V end lost 4 bases, the J end lost 7 bases, and 11 bases lay between the germline ends. CDR3 length: 13 amino acids. Here the CDR3 DNA reads TGTGCCAGCAGTGCGTCAGGGCAACAGCCCCAGCATTTT. As protein: CASSASGQQPQHF.

This clone was seen more than once but under ten times. The V call is TRBV7-8, the J call TRBJ2-7, with 7 bases matching TRBD2. Germline CDR1 and CDR2: SGHVS and FQNEAQ. The CDR3 runs 15 residues. The trim removed 5 bases at V and 6 bases at J, leaving 13 bases unmatched. In DNA, the CDR3 is TGTGCCAGCAGCGACCCTCTTTCCTGGGGGGGCGAGCAGTACTTC. Its protein is CASSDPLSWGGEQYF. The complete variable domain, with remaining parts taken from reference TRBV7-8 and TRBJ2-7, reads GAGVSQSPRYKVAKRGQDVALRCDPISGHVSLFWYQQALGQGPEFLTYFQNEAQLDKSGLPSDRFFAERPEGSVSTLKIQRTQQEDSAVYLCASSDPLSWGGEQYFGPGTRLTVT.

V and J are TRBV29-1 and TRBJ2-4; the match to TRBD1 covers 7 bases. The CDR3 runs 14 residues. The germline V gene encodes CDR1 SQVTM and CDR2 ANQGSEA. Trimming took 7 bases from V and 5 from J; bases not matched to a gene: 11. CDR3 DNA: TGCAGCGCCTCGAGGGGGCCAATACAAAACATTCAGTACTTC. This translates into CSASRGPIQNIQYF.

V usage is TRBV6-5 and J usage is TRBJ2-1, with D unresolved. Germline-derived CDR1 and CDR2 are MNHEY and SVGAGI. V shed 0 bases and J shed 2 bases, with 11 bases lying between them. This CDR3 is 16 amino acids long. The CDR3 reads CASSYSTGVAYNEQFF. CDR3 in DNA: TGTGCCAGCAGTTACTCGACCGGAGTGGCCTACAATGAGCAGTTCTTC.